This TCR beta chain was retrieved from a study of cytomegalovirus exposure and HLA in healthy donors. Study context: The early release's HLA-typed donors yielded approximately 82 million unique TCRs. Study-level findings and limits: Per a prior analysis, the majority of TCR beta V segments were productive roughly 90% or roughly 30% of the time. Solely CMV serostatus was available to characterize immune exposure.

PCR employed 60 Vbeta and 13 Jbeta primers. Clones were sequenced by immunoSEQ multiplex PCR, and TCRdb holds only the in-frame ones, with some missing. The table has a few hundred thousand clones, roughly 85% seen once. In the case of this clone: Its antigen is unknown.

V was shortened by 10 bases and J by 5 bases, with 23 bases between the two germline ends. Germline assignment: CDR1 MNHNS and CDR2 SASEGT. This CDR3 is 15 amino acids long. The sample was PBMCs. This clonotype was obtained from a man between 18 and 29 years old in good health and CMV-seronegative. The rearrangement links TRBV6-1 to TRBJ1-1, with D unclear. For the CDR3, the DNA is TGTGCCATTAGGGAGAGGGTGTGGTCGGGAACTGAAGCTTTCTTT. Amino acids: CAIRERVWSGTEAFF.